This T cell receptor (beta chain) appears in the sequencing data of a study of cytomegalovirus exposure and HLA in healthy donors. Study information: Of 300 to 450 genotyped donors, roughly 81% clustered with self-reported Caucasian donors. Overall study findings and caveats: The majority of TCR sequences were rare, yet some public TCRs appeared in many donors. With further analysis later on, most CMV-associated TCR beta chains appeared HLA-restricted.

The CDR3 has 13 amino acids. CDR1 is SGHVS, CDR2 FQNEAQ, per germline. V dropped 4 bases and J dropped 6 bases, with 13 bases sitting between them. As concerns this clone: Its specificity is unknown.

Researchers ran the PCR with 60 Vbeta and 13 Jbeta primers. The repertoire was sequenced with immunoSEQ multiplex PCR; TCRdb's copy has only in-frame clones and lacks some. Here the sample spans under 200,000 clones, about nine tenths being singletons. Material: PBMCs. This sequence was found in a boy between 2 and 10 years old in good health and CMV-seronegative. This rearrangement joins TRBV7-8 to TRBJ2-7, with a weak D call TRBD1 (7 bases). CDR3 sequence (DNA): TGTGCCAGCAGCTCCTTCCAGGGGGGCGAGCAGTACTTC. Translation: CASSSFQGGEQYF. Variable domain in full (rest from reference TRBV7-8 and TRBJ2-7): GAGVSQSPRYKVAKRGQDVALRCDPISGHVSLFWYQQALGQGPEFLTYFQNEAQLDKSGLPSDRFFAERPEGSVSTLKIQRTQQEDSAVYLCASSSFQGGEQYFGPGTRLTVT.